This entry features one T cell receptor (beta chain) sequence. The antigen is not known. This specimen belongs to a study of T cell responses to AZD1222 COVID-19 vaccine. Background on the study: The study pooled second doses at about 4 or about 12 weeks. Findings and caveats of the study: Nearly half of spike-specific TCRs reportedly target variant regions that are unmutated in the B.1.351 and B.1.1.7 variants. There were mostly white British donors and more females than males, and clonal diversity was possibly underestimated.

Method: immunoSEQ multiplex PCR; TCRdb's copy keeps in-frame clones and lacks some. This repertoire shows approximately 120,000 clones, roughly 90% found once; its top ten account for about 1.1%. Trimming left V 0 bases short and J 4 bases short, with 16 bases between. The germline V gene encodes CDR1 SGHAT and CDR2 FQNNGV. This CDR3 contains 16 residues. The material sequenced was peripheral blood, taken on day 0 of AZD1222 vaccination. The V and J genes are TRBV11-2 and TRBJ2-7, with D tentatively TRBD2 (5 bases). The source is an adult in good health. DNA for the CDR3: TGTGCCAGCAGCTTAGACAGACTAATTTCACAGTACGAGCAGTACTTC. Encoded protein: CASSLDRLISQYEQYF. Filled out from reference TRBV11-2 and TRBJ2-7, the complete variable domain reads EAGVAQSPRYKIIEKRQSVAFWCNPISGHATLYWYQQILGQGPKLLIQFQNNGVVDDSQLPKDRFSAERLKGVDSTLKIQPAKLEDSAVYLCASSLDRLISQYEQYFGPGTRLTVT.